The 26 T cell receptor beta chains reported below all come from one sample, sequenced in a study of shared clonotypes between healthy human individuals (dated by TCRdb to the early 2020s). Library construction relied on the immunoSEQ multiplex PCR assay. The clones in this table, taken by TCRdb from immuneACCESS, are in-frame only. Not every clone is retained; where verified, under half of the shortfall comes from an unresolved V gene, and the cause of the rest is unknown. For this sample the table gives some 2,100,000 clones, of which about 92% were detected only once. Under 2% of the sample is in the top ten clones. CD8 naive samples were CD45RO-negative cells positively selected for CCR7, giving a CD45RA+CCR7+ population that excluded TemRA cells. Specimen: naive CD8+ T cells from PBMCs. The cell subset or site label, read with the paper, signifies: CD45RA+CCR7+. Receptors originate from a man younger than 30 in good health. Some clones in this sample may be carry-over from other donors' samples.

This chain connects TRBV29-1 to TRBJ2-2; D possibly uses TRBD1 or TRBD2 (5 bases each). The CDR3 totals 12 residues. Germline CDR1 SQVTM, CDR2 ANQGSEA. V shed 4 bases and J shed 7 bases, with 10 bases lying between them. In nucleotides, the CDR3 is TGCAGCGTTGTCTGGGGGAGCGGGGAGCTGTTTTTT. Residues: CSVVWGSGELFF.

The chain has TRBV6-5 and TRBJ1-4; D remains ambiguous. V was shortened by 4 bases and J by 0 bases, with 12 bases between the two germline ends. The CDR3 is 16 residues long. Germline V lookup: CDR1 MNHEY, CDR2 SVGAGI. Written as DNA, the CDR3 is TGTGCCAGCAGTTCGGACGCACTAGCAACTAATGAAAAACTGTTTTTT. Protein product: CASSSDALATNEKLFF.

Regarding this clone: Other DNA sequences within the sample encode an identical CDR3. This sequence joins TRBV29-1 and TRBJ2-7; TRBD1 might be the D (6 bases). Between the trimmed V and J ends, which lost 4 bases and 3 bases, there was a span of 7 bases. This CDR3 contains 11 residues. Germline loops: CDR1 SQVTM, CDR2 ANQGSEA. The CDR3 is CSVGGGYEQYF. The CDR3 region has the DNA TGCAGCGTTGGAGGGGGCTACGAGCAGTACTTC.

The chain employs TRBV7-2 and TRBJ2-1; the D is unclear. V was cut by 5 bases and J by 6 bases, with 14 bases left in between. This CDR3 comprises 14 residues. Germline V gives CDR1 SGHTA, CDR2 FQGNSA. CDR3: CASSPRIPGNEQFF. The CDR3 DNA follows: TGTGCCAGCAGCCCCAGAATTCCCGGCAATGAGCAGTTCTTC.

The rearrangement joins TRBV27 to TRBJ1-5; D unresolved. Germline-derived CDR1 and CDR2 are MNHEY and SMNVEV (reference sequence). Trimming cost V 2 bases and J 5 bases, with 13 bases left between them. The CDR3 is made up of 15 amino acids. The CDR3 sequence: CASSLLGPQYQPQHF. In DNA, the CDR3 is TGTGCCAGCAGTTTACTGGGCCCCCAATATCAGCCCCAGCATTTT.

V gene TRBV7-8 combines with J gene TRBJ1-5; 11 nucleotides align to TRBD1. Trimming at V came to 5 bases and at J to 7 bases, leaving 10 bases not matched to a gene. CDR3 length: 16 residues. Germline V gene data show CDR1 as SGHVS and CDR2 as FQNEAQ. CDR3 nucleotide sequence: TGTGCCAGCAGCCAGTTTCCGGGACAGGGGGAACAGCCCCAGCATTTT. This gives the protein CASSQFPGQGEQPQHF.

V and J are TRBV5-1 and TRBJ1-1, with D possibly being TRBD1 (5 bases). Germline-derived CDR1 and CDR2 are SGHRS and YFSETQ. Between the trimmed V and J ends, which lost 3 bases and 1 base, there was a span of 13 bases. The CDR3 sequence is 15 residues long. The CDR3 sequence is CASSSAGAKNTEAFF. CDR3 nucleotide sequence: TGCGCCAGCAGCTCGGCCGGGGCAAAGAACACTGAAGCTTTCTTT.

This chain joins TRBV7-8 and TRBJ2-3; D unclear. This CDR3 has 18 amino acids. V was trimmed by 6 bases and J by 0 bases, leaving 22 bases between them. CDR1 and CDR2 from the germline V gene are SGHVS and FQNEAQ. The CDR3, as DNA: TGTGCCAGCAGTTTTCGCAGCCCCCCGGGCGGAAGCACAGATACGCAGTATTTT. This gives the protein CASSFRSPPGGSTDTQYF.

The chain joins TRBV13 to TRBJ1-1; D may be TRBD1 (5 bases). The germline V gene has CDR1 PRHDT and CDR2 FYEKMQ (reference sequence). The ends were cut back, 5 bases at V and 4 bases at J, with 11 bases in the middle. The CDR3 length is 13 residues. CDR3: CASSLGHPTEAFF. Written as DNA, the CDR3 is TGTGCCAGCAGCCTCGGACACCCCACTGAAGCTTTCTTT.

This rearrangement joins TRBV19 to TRBJ2-1; D possibly corresponds to TRBD1 (6 bases). The CDR3 consists of 13 residues. Germline-derived CDR1 and CDR2 are LNHDA and SQIVND (reference sequence). V was cut by 5 bases and J by 8 bases, with 13 bases left in between. The CDR3 loop reads CASSSNRDDEQFF. CDR3 bases: TGTGCCAGTAGTTCCAACAGGGACGATGAGCAGTTCTTC. The whole variable domain, remainder taken from reference TRBV19 and TRBJ2-1, is DGGITQSPKYLFRKEGQNVTLSCEQNLNHDAMYWYRQDPGQGLRLIYYSQIVNDFQKGDIAEGYSVSREKKESFPLTVTSAQKNPTAFYLCASSSNRDDEQFFGPGTRLTVL.

This chain joins TRBV7-8 and TRBJ2-3; 10 bases map to TRBD2. Germline assignment: CDR1 SGHVS and CDR2 FQNEAQ. This CDR3 is built from 17 residues. V dropped 5 bases and J dropped 4; count of bases not matched to a gene: 12. DNA of the CDR3: TGTGCCAGCAGCCCAACATTCAGCGGGAGGGCCCCAGATACGCAGTATTTT. Its translation is CASSPTFSGRAPDTQYF.

The gene calls are TRBV5-6 and TRBJ2-7; no clear D gene. CDR3 length equals 16 residues. Germline V gene data show CDR1 as SGHDT and CDR2 as YYEEEE. V was clipped by 0 bases and J by 5 bases, with 18 bases between them. CDR3 sequence: CASSLEPGPIPDEQYF. In DNA form, the CDR3 reads TGTGCCAGCAGCTTGGAGCCAGGTCCTATCCCGGACGAGCAGTACTTC.

This chain links TRBV7-9 with TRBJ1-1; D unresolved. Germline V gene data show CDR1 as SEHNR and CDR2 as FQNEAQ (reference sequence). The V gene lost 6 bases and the J gene lost 6 bases, with 11 bases spanning the gap. The CDR3 contains 12 residues. The CDR3: CASRQTPAEAFF. CDR3 nucleotide sequence: TGTGCCAGCAGACAAACGCCAGCTGAAGCTTTCTTT.

The rearrangement uses TRBV30 and TRBJ2-6; D is tentatively TRBD1 or TRBD2 (5 bases each). This CDR3 has 19 residues. With 1 base removed from V and 3 bases from J, the gap between germline ends came to 22 bases. Germline V gene sequence: CDR1 GTSNPN, CDR2 SVGIG (reference sequence). The CDR3 DNA reads as TGTGCCTGGAGTGCAAGTGCCGGGACCCCAGGGCGTGGGGCCAACGTCCTGACTTTC. It translates to CAWSASAGTPGRGANVLTF.

This chain uses TRBV28 with TRBJ2-1; no clear D gene. V was shortened by 6 bases and J by 0 bases, with 9 bases between the two germline ends. This CDR3 spans 14 amino acids. The germline V gene has CDR1 MDHEN and CDR2 SYDVKM. The CDR3 region has the DNA TGTGCCAGCAGGGACCTTAGCTCCTACAATGAGCAGTTCTTC. The encoded protein is CASRDLSSYNEQFF.

This sequence joins TRBV27 and TRBJ2-2, with D hard to call. CDR1 is MNHEY and CDR2 is SMNVEV in the germline V gene (reference sequence). The CDR3 runs to 14 residues. V dropped 3 bases and J dropped 2 bases, with 7 bases sitting between them. CDR3 DNA sequence: TGTGCCAGCAGTTTTGTACACAACACCGGGGAGCTGTTTTTT. Translation: CASSFVHNTGELFF.

The chain joins TRBV7-9 to TRBJ1-1; maybe TRBD1 (5 bases). Per germline, CDR1 SEHNR and CDR2 FQNEAQ (reference sequence). The CDR3 is made up of 13 amino acids. V lost 4 bases to trimming and J lost 2 bases, with 8 bases between them. The CDR3 nucleotides are TGTGCCAGCAGCTATGACAGAAACACTGAAGCTTTCTTT. As protein: CASSYDRNTEAFF.

On this clone itself: This sample includes further DNA sequences coding for the same CDR3. The chain uses TRBV5-1 and TRBJ1-2; D is unresolved. Looked up from germline, CDR1 is SGHRS and CDR2 is YFSETQ. V lost 2 bases and J lost 5, with 10 bases in between. The CDR3 sequence is 13 residues long. The CDR3 sequence is CASSLEGGYGYTF. DNA of the CDR3: TGCGCCAGCAGCTTAGAGGGCGGGTATGGCTACACCTTC.

This chain joins TRBV9 and TRBJ1-1, with 7 bases aligning to TRBD1. Germline V gives CDR1 SGDLS, CDR2 YYNGEE. The CDR3 consists of 13 residues. With 3 bases clipped from V and 4 bases from J, the junction kept 3 bases outside the gene matches. The CDR3 region is CASSGRDSTEAFF. The CDR3 DNA sequence: TGTGCCAGCAGCGGGCGGGACAGCACTGAAGCTTTCTTT.

The chain links TRBV19 to TRBJ2-6; D not resolved. The germline V gene encodes CDR1 LNHDA and CDR2 SQIVND (reference sequence). This CDR3 contains 18 residues. Trimming shortened V by 3 bases and J by 0 bases, and 15 bases separated the two germline ends. The CDR3 coding sequence is TGTGCCAGTAGTATGAAGGATGGCACATACTCTGGGGCCAACGTCCTGACTTTC. This sequence encodes CASSMKDGTYSGANVLTF.

The chain combines TRBV6-5 with TRBJ2-1; D is uncertain. The CDR3 has 13 residues. The germline V gene has CDR1 MNHEY and CDR2 SVGAGI. Trimming cost V 5 bases and J 4 bases, with 9 bases left between them. The CDR3 sequence: CASSIAKYNEQFF. CDR3 nucleotides: TGTGCCAGCAGTATTGCCAAGTACAATGAGCAGTTCTTC.

V is TRBV6-5 and J is TRBJ2-7, with 9 bases identical to TRBD1. Germline-derived CDR1 and CDR2 are MNHEY and SVGAGI. The CDR3 runs 16 residues. V was pared by 0 bases and J by 2 bases, with 5 bases of the junction left unmatched. The CDR3 nucleotides read TGTGCCAGCAGTTACTCTGTGGGGACAGGGCCCTACGAGCAGTACTTC. Translating gives CASSYSVGTGPYEQYF.

The chain has TRBV5-1 and TRBJ1-1; perhaps TRBD1 as D (5 bases). The CDR3 runs 19 residues. Germline CDR1 reads SGHRS; CDR2 reads YFSETQ. Trimming removed 5 bases from V and 1 base from J, with 27 bases in between. The CDR3 DNA reads as TGCGCCAGCAGGGGGGGACGTTATCAGTCCACACTAGGGAACACTGAAGCTTTCTTT. Its translation: CASRGGRYQSTLGNTEAFF.

This chain uses TRBV7-3 with TRBJ2-3; perhaps D is TRBD1 or TRBD2 (6 bases each). V was pared by 4 bases and J by 0 bases, with 14 bases between. The V gene's germline CDR1 is SGHTA and CDR2 FQGTGA. This CDR3 has 16 residues. CDR3 in amino acids: CASSSWGATSTDTQYF. DNA for the CDR3: TGTGCCAGCAGCTCCTGGGGGGCTACTAGCACAGATACGCAGTATTTT. The complete variable domain, with remaining parts taken from reference TRBV7-3 and TRBJ2-3, reads GAGVSQTPSNKVTEKGKYVELRCDPISGHTALYWYRQSLGQGPEFLIYFQGTGAADDSGLPNDRFFAVRPEGSVSTLKIQRTERGDSAVYLCASSSWGATSTDTQYFGPGTRLTVL.

Concerning this clone: Other DNA sequences in the sample encode the same CDR3. This chain links TRBV28 with TRBJ2-2; 7 bases align to TRBD1. V lost 6 bases and J lost 6; bases outside the gene matches: 4. Germline V CDR1 and CDR2: MDHEN, SYDVKM. The CDR3 has 13 amino acids. The CDR3 sequence is CASSPDRAGELFF. In DNA form, the CDR3 reads TGTGCCAGCAGCCCCGACAGGGCCGGGGAGCTGTTTTTT. Filled out from reference TRBV28 and TRBJ2-2, the complete variable domain reads DVKVTQSSRYLVKRTGEKVFLECVQDMDHENMFWYRQDPGLGLRLIYFSYDVKMKEKGDIPEGYSVSREKKERFSLILESASTNQTSMYLCASSPDRAGELFFGEGSRLTVL.

The chain uses TRBV19 and TRBJ1-1, with D unclear. There are 15 residues in the CDR3. V lost 6 bases to trimming and J lost 3 bases, with 17 bases between them. Germline V gene lookup returns CDR1 LNHDA and CDR2 SQIVND (reference sequence). CDR3 residues: CASRALVEGYTEAFF. CDR3 nucleotides: TGTGCCAGTAGGGCTCTTGTTGAGGGTTACACTGAAGCTTTCTTT.